The 18 T cell receptor beta chains presented below share a single source sample, sequenced in a study of blood T cell repertoires in COVID-19. This table comes from immunoSEQ multiplex PCR, and its TCRdb copy is limited to in-frame clones, with some not included. The data contain about 310,000 clones, roughly 91% of them singletons. The sequenced sample was PBMCs or T cells enriched from blood (not recorded which). The receptors derive from a woman under 40 who had recovered from COVID-19.

The chain has TRBV16 and TRBJ1-5; 9 nucleotides agree with TRBD1. The junction had 6 bases not matched to a gene; V was cut back by 3 bases and J by 3 bases. The CDR3 is made up of 16 amino acids. CDR1 and CDR2 from the germline V gene are KGHSY and FQNENV. CDR3 region: CASSQSGTGNNQPQHF. For the CDR3, the DNA is TGTGCCAGCAGCCAGTCCGGGACAGGGAACAATCAGCCCCAGCATTTT.

The rearrangement links TRBV18 to TRBJ1-6; a possible D gene is TRBD1 (6 bases). This CDR3 has 17 amino acids. The germline gives CDR1 KGHSH, CDR2 LQKENI. The V and J ends lost 0 bases and 10 bases respectively, with 19 bases between them. The CDR3 here is CASSPPVLSGAYSPLHF. Written as DNA, the CDR3 is TGTGCCAGCTCACCACCGGTTCTTTCAGGGGCATACTCACCCCTCCACTTT.

Only one count was recorded for this clone. The chain links TRBV28 to TRBJ1-5; D perhaps matches TRBD1 (6 bases). The CDR3 sequence is 15 residues long. Germline values: CDR1 MDHEN, CDR2 SYDVKM. V was pared by 6 bases and J by 7 bases, with 19 bases between. CDR3 loop: CASSNPLGAYQPQHF. The CDR3 DNA is TGTGCCAGCAGCAACCCCTTGGGGGCTTACCAGCCCCAGCATTTT.

The rearrangement joins TRBV28 to TRBJ2-3, with D hard to call. This CDR3 has 11 amino acids. The V end was cut by 8 bases, the J end by 1 base, with 4 bases between. Per the germline V gene, CDR1 is MDHEN and CDR2 is SYDVKM. The CDR3 loop reads CASLRTDTQYF. The CDR3, as DNA: TGTGCCAGCCTCCGCACAGATACGCAGTATTTT.

The chain has TRBV19 and TRBJ1-2; D is perhaps TRBD1 (5 bases). Trimming removed 4 bases at V and 4 bases at J, with 16 bases between. The CDR3 extends over 15 amino acids. Germline V lookup: CDR1 LNHDA, CDR2 SQIVND (reference sequence). The CDR3: CASSTTRTLVYGYTF. The DNA of the CDR3 is TGTGCCAGTAGTACAACGAGGACACTCGTCTATGGCTACACCTTC.

The chain combines TRBV11-2 with TRBJ1-1; D is ambiguous. V was trimmed by 0 bases and J by 5 bases, leaving 4 bases between them. Germline CDR1 reads SGHAT; CDR2 reads FQNNGV. The CDR3 is made up of 12 amino acids. The CDR3 here is CASSLDRTEAFF. Here the CDR3 DNA reads TGTGCCAGCAGCTTAGATAGAACTGAAGCTTTCTTT.

This clone was seen only once. J is TRBJ2-5 and V is TRBV27; 7 nucleotides match TRBD2. V gave up 6 bases and J gave up 5 bases; unmatched junction bases: 12. This CDR3 region has 15 residues. Germline V CDR1 and CDR2: MNHEY, SMNVEV (reference sequence). CDR3 DNA sequence: TGTGCCAGCAGGATACGGGACTACCCCTGGGAGACCCAGTACTTC. Protein sequence: CASRIRDYPWETQYF.

This chain links TRBV11-2 with TRBJ2-2; weak D call: TRBD1 (5 bases). This CDR3 comprises 16 residues. Germline-derived CDR1 and CDR2 are SGHAT and FQNNGV. Trimming took off 1 base at V and 4 bases at J, with 13 bases between the two ends. DNA of the CDR3: TGTGCCAGCAGCTTAGTCGTCAGGGTTAGCACCGGGGAGCTGTTTTTT. Residues: CASSLVVRVSTGELFF.

This chain links TRBV7-2 with TRBJ2-3; D is possibly TRBD1 (6 bases). The CDR3 runs to 15 residues. V was trimmed by 7 bases and J by 4 bases, leaving 18 bases between them. Germline CDR1 and CDR2: SGHTA and FQGNSA. CDR3 sequence reads: CASNLESRGADTQYF. In DNA, the CDR3 is TGTGCCAGCAACCTGGAAAGCAGGGGCGCAGATACGCAGTATTTT.

This clone was observed once. V gene TRBV7-9 combines with J gene TRBJ1-1; 7 nucleotides align to TRBD1. With 1 base clipped from V and 1 base from J, the junction kept 3 bases outside the gene matches. Germline V gives CDR1 SEHNR, CDR2 FQNEAQ (reference sequence). The CDR3 sequence is 15 residues long. CDR3 bases: TGTGCCAGCAGCTTAGAACAGGGGCGGAACACTGAAGCTTTCTTT. It yields the protein CASSLEQGRNTEAFF.

The V call is TRBV29-1, the J call TRBJ2-7, with D hard to call. CDR1 SQVTM and CDR2 ANQGSEA come from the germline V gene. The CDR3 length is 13 residues. Trimming took off 3 bases at V and 3 bases at J, with 12 bases between the two ends. The CDR3 coding sequence is TGCAGCGTTGAGTACGACTCCCACTACGAGCAGTACTTC. It translates to CSVEYDSHYEQYF.

The chain recombines TRBV11-2 with TRBJ1-2, with 11 bases lining up with TRBD1. Germline CDR1 is SGHAT and CDR2 is FQNNGV. This CDR3 region has 15 residues. Unmatched junction bases numbered 5, after V lost 4 bases and J lost 4 bases. DNA of the CDR3: TGTGCCAGCAGCTCCCAGGGACAGGGGGTCTATGGCTACACCTTC. Protein product: CASSSQGQGVYGYTF.

The chain joins TRBV3-1 (or the pseudogene TRBV3-2) to TRBJ1-2; TRBD1 matches at 9 bases. Germline-derived CDR1 and CDR2 are LGHDT and YNNKEL (reference sequence). The CDR3 has 16 amino acids. J gave up 3 bases and V 4 bases, and 9 bases lay outside the gene matches. For the CDR3, the DNA is TGTGCCAGCAGCCCACAGGGGGCTGGTTCGTACTATGGCTACACCTTC. Its protein is CASSPQGAGSYYGYTF.

The chain joins TRBV5-1 to TRBJ1-2, with unresolved D. The length of the CDR3 is 14 residues. Germline assignment: CDR1 SGHRS and CDR2 YFSETQ. Trimming stripped 4 bases from V and 5 bases from J, with 15 bases between. CDR3 nucleotide sequence: TGCGCCAGCAGCCAGGATGAATCTGGGTATGGCTACACCTTC. Amino acids: CASSQDESGYGYTF.

The chain links TRBV19 to TRBJ1-2, with D perhaps TRBD1 (6 bases). From germline, CDR1 is LNHDA and CDR2 SQIVND (reference sequence). V was shortened by 6 bases and J by 8 bases, with 10 bases between the two germline ends. CDR3 length equals 11 residues. This chain's CDR3 is CASRSRGGYTF. The CDR3, as DNA: TGTGCCAGTAGATCTAGGGGGGGCTACACCTTC.

The rearrangement joins TRBV15 to TRBJ2-7; D is unclear. Germline V gene sequence: CDR1 LNHNV, CDR2 YYDKDF (reference sequence). The CDR3 is 17 amino acids. Trimming removed 0 bases at V and 7 bases at J, with 22 bases between. DNA of the CDR3: TGTGCCACCAGCAGAGATCTTTTAAGCCAGACCCACGGGGAGCAGTACTTC. As protein: CATSRDLLSQTHGEQYF.

V is TRBV7-9 and J is TRBJ2-7; 12 bases line up with TRBD2. With V trimmed by 5 bases and J by 4 bases, 6 bases remained unmatched. Germline-derived CDR1 and CDR2 are SEHNR and FQNEAQ (reference sequence). This CDR3 region has 15 residues. The CDR3 loop is CASSPKTSGSYEQYF. The CDR3 coding sequence is TGTGCCAGCAGCCCGAAGACTAGCGGGAGTTACGAGCAGTACTTC.

The V and J genes are TRBV9 and TRBJ2-3, with D maybe TRBD2 (5 bases). Germline V gene sequence: CDR1 SGDLS, CDR2 YYNGEE. The V gene lost 2 bases and the J gene lost 2 bases, with 9 bases spanning the gap. CDR3 size: 14 residues. Here the CDR3 reads CASSVARDTDTQYF. CDR3 nucleotide sequence: TGTGCCAGCAGCGTGGCCCGGGACACAGATACGCAGTATTTT.